These T cell receptor beta chains were read from a single sample in a study of T cell responses to AZD1222 COVID-19 vaccine. Profiled with immunoSEQ multiplex PCR; TCRdb holds only in-frame clones, not every one. The repertoire holds approximately 150,000 clones, with 75% to 90% as singletons. Source: peripheral blood, taken on day 0 of AZD1222 vaccination. The receptors were gathered from an adult in good health. The CDR3 runs from the conserved cysteine through the conserved F or W. A D gene is named only where the DNA matches it firmly. Clone size is stated in some rows and not others, as once, few, many or a class when expanded.

size | D | J | V | CDR3 | DNA
once | - | TRBJ2-7 | TRBV27 | CATQTAYYEQYF | TGTGCCACCCAGACTGCTTACTACGAGCAGTACTTC
- | - | TRBJ2-4 | TRBV28 | CASSLEEVQNIQYF | TGTGCCAGCAGTCTAGAGGAGGTTCAAAACATTCAGTACTTC
- | TRBD2 | TRBJ2-1 | TRBV24-1 | CATSDSAGGTYNEQFF | TGTGCCACCAGTGATTCCGCGGGGGGCACCTACAATGAGCAGTTCTTC
- | TRBD2 | TRBJ2-2 | TRBV24-1 | CATSDGTSGGNTGELFF | TGTGCCACCAGTGACGGGACTAGCGGGGGAAACACCGGGGAGCTGTTTTTT
few | TRBD2 | TRBJ2-1 | TRBV5-1 | CASSLTSGSSYNEQFF | TGCGCCAGCAGCTTGACTAGCGGGAGCTCCTACAATGAGCAGTTCTTC
- | TRBD1 | TRBJ2-7 | TRBV27 | CASRKQGVRITFHEQYF | TGTGCCAGCAGAAAACAGGGGGTCCGTATAACGTTCCACGAGCAGTACTTC
- | TRBD1 | TRBJ1-1 | TRBV4-2 | CASSQEEGASTEAFF | TGTGCCAGCAGCCAAGAAGAGGGGGCGAGCACTGAAGCTTTCTTT
once | - | TRBJ1-2 | TRBV28 | CASSPPGVMFPYTF | TGTGCCAGCAGCCCCCCAGGGGTTATGTTCCCTTACACCTTC
- | - | TRBJ2-7 | TRBV4-1 | CASSHLPSELVYEQYF | TGCGCCAGCAGCCACCTCCCGTCCGAGCTAGTCTACGAGCAGTACTTC
once | - | TRBJ1-2 | TRBV2 | CASSPDSANYGYTF | TGTGCCAGCAGTCCGGACAGCGCTAACTATGGCTACACCTTC
- | - | TRBJ1-1 | TRBV10-3 | CAIRDGGYNTEAFF | TGTGCCATCAGAGATGGAGGATATAACACTGAAGCTTTCTTT
- | - | TRBJ1-4 | TRBV6-6 | CASSYPNAGRGEKLFF | TGTGCCAGCAGTTACCCGAATGCTGGGAGGGGTGAAAAACTGTTTTTT
- | - | TRBJ2-7 | TRBV19 | CASSGRQGTEQYF | TGTGCCAGTAGCGGACGCCAGGGCACCGAGCAGTACTTC
few | - | TRBJ1-4 | TRBV13 | CASSLGGAGEKLFF | TGTGCCAGCAGCTTGGGGGGGGCCGGTGAAAAACTGTTTTTT
- | - | TRBJ1-4 | TRBV5-1 | CASSQGAPTTNEKLFF | TGCGCCAGCAGCCAAGGGGCGCCGACAACTAATGAAAAACTGTTTTTT
- | - | TRBJ1-2 | TRBV3-1/TRBV3-2 | CASSQVGGSVVGYGYTF | TGTGCCAGCAGCCAAGTTGGGGGCAGCGTTGTGGGCTATGGCTACACCTTC
- | - | TRBJ1-2 | TRBV14 | CASSQDMQQYYGYTF | TGTGCCAGCAGCCAAGATATGCAACAGTACTATGGCTACACCTTC
- | TRBD1 | TRBJ1-1 | TRBV24-1 | CATSSGGDFMNTEAFF | TGTGCCACCAGTTCAGGGGGCGACTTCATGAACACTGAAGCTTTCTTT
- | - | TRBJ1-1 | TRBV6-5 | CASSQSRGTEAFF | TGTGCCAGCAGTCAGAGTCGGGGCACTGAAGCTTTCTTT
few | TRBD2 | TRBJ2-1 | TRBV7-8 | CASSRLANEQFF | TGTGCCAGCAGCCGACTAGCCAATGAGCAGTTCTTC
- | - | TRBJ1-2 | TRBV9 | CASSPQGHPDRGGYTF | TGTGCCAGCAGCCCCCAAGGCCACCCCGACCGGGGAGGCTACACCTTC
- | - | TRBJ1-2 | TRBV29-1 | CSGRGHSYGYTF | TGCAGCGGTAGGGGACACTCCTATGGCTACACCTTC
- | TRBD1 | TRBJ2-1 | TRBV5-6 | CASSRQGQFNEQFF | TGTGCCAGCAGCCGACAGGGCCAGTTCAATGAGCAGTTCTTC
- | TRBD1 | TRBJ2-6 | TRBV30 | CAWSTGAGANVLTF | TGTGCCTGGTCAACAGGGGCTGGGGCCAACGTCCTGACTTTC
- | - | TRBJ1-5 | TRBV28 | CANQRGGNQPQHF | TGTGCCAACCAAAGAGGGGGGAATCAGCCCCAGCATTTT
- | - | TRBJ2-2 | TRBV7-3 | CASSLHRDTGELFF | TGTGCCAGCAGCTTACACAGGGACACCGGGGAGCTGTTTTTT
- | TRBD1 | TRBJ2-7 | TRBV25-1 | CASSDPGTGKVEQYF | TGTGCCAGCAGTGACCCCGGGACAGGGAAGGTAGAGCAGTACTTC
- | - | TRBJ1-1 | TRBV6-2/TRBV6-3 | CASSYGDRGGSAEAFF | TGTGCCAGCAGTTACGGCGATCGAGGGGGGAGTGCTGAAGCTTTCTTT
few | - | TRBJ1-1 | TRBV28 | CATFMNTEAFF | TGTGCCACATTTATGAACACTGAAGCTTTCTTT
- | - | TRBJ1-2 | TRBV7-9 | CASSRARGGPYGYTF | TGTGCCAGCAGCCGGGCGAGGGGGGGCCCTTATGGCTACACCTTC
- | - | TRBJ2-6 | TRBV10-2 | CASSEGGSGANVLTF | TGCGCCAGCAGCGAGGGGGGGAGCGGGGCCAACGTCCTGACTTTC
- | TRBD2 | TRBJ2-3 | TRBV7-2 | CASSLLAGGGRVDTQYF | TGTGCCAGCAGCCTGCTAGCGGGGGGCGGCCGGGTAGATACGCAGTATTTT
- | - | TRBJ1-5 | TRBV19 | CASSGGWGNQPQHF | TGTGCCAGCTCGGGGGGATGGGGCAATCAGCCCCAGCATTTT
- | TRBD2 | TRBJ2-1 | TRBV19 | CASSIGLAGYNEQFF | TGTGCCAGTAGTATCGGACTAGCGGGGTACAATGAGCAGTTCTTC
- | - | TRBJ1-1 | TRBV5-6 | CASSWGSEAFF | TGTGCCAGCAGCTGGGGCTCTGAAGCTTTCTTT
- | TRBD1 | TRBJ1-1 | TRBV6-1 | CASSSPETGTEAFF | TGTGCCAGCAGTAGCCCTGAGACAGGGACTGAAGCTTTCTTT
once | - | TRBJ1-1 | TRBV10-1 | CARTSTLNTEAFF | TGCGCCAGAACTAGTACCTTGAACACTGAAGCTTTCTTT
- | - | TRBJ1-5 | TRBV4-2 | CASSQDFNQPQHF | TGTGCCAGCAGCCAAGATTTCAACCAGCCCCAGCATTTT
- | - | TRBJ2-1 | TRBV5-4 | CASSLRRGSYNEQFF | TGTGCCAGCAGCTTGAGGAGGGGTTCCTACAATGAGCAGTTCTTC
- | TRBD2 | TRBJ2-1 | TRBV7-3 | CASSATTSAEQFF | TGTGCCAGCAGCGCCACTACTAGCGCAGAGCAGTTCTTC
- | - | TRBJ1-2 | TRBV5-4 | CASKRLDYGYTF | TGTGCCAGCAAGCGGCTTGACTATGGCTACACCTTC
- | - | TRBJ1-1 | TRBV13 | CASSSQHGTEAFF | TGTGCCAGCAGCTCACAACACGGCACTGAAGCTTTCTTT
- | - | TRBJ1-1 | TRBV5-1 | CASSLGGLNTEAFF | TGCGCCAGCAGCCTTGGAGGTCTGAACACTGAAGCTTTCTTT
- | - | TRBJ2-1 | TRBV12-3/TRBV12-4 | CASSLVHEQFF | TGTGCCAGCAGTTTAGTCCATGAGCAGTTCTTC
- | - | TRBJ2-7 | TRBV3-1/TRBV3-2 | CASSLDRSSKQYF | TGTGCCAGCAGCCTTGACAGGTCCAGCAAGCAGTACTTC
- | - | TRBJ1-3 | TRBV18 | CASSPSGFISGGSGNTIYF | TGTGCCAGCTCACCGTCCGGGTTCATTTCTGGGGGCTCTGGAAACACCATATATTTT
- | - | TRBJ1-5 | TRBV28 | CASSDVRGFPNQPQHF | TGTGCCAGCAGTGACGTGCGGGGGTTCCCCAATCAGCCCCAGCATTTT
- | TRBD1 | TRBJ1-5 | TRBV28 | CASTYGGGGGNQPQHF | TGTGCCAGCACCTATGGAGGAGGGGGCGGGAATCAGCCCCAGCATTTT
once | TRBD1 | TRBJ1-1 | TRBV7-9 | CASSLVGQAHMNTEAFF | TGTGCCAGCAGCTTAGTCGGACAGGCCCACATGAACACTGAAGCTTTCTTT
- | - | TRBJ2-2 | TRBV19 | CASSIDLGANTGELFF | TGTGCCAGTAGTATAGATCTTGGAGCGAACACCGGGGAGCTGTTTTTT